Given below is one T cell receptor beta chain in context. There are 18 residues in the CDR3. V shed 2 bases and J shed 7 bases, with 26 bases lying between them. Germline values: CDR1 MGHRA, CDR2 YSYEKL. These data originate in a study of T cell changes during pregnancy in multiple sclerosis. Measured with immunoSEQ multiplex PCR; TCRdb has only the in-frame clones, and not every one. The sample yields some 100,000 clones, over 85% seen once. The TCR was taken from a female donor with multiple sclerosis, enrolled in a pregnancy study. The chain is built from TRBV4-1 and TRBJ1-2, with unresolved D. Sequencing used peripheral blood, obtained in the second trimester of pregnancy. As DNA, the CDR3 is TGCGCCAGCAGCCAACGGGTGGTGAGGGAACTTAGCCAAGGTGGCTACACCTTC. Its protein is CASSQRVVRELSQGGYTF.